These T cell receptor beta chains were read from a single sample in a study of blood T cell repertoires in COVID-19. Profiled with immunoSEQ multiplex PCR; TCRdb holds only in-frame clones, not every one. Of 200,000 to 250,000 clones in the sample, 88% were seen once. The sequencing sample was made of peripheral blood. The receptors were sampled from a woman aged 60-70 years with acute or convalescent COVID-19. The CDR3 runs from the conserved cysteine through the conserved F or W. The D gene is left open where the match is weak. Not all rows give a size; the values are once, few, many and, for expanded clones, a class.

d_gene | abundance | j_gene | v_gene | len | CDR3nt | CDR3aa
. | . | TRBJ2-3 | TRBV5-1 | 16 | TGCGCCAGCAGCTTGGGAATGATCGACATCACAGATACGCAGTATTTT | CASSLGMIDITDTQYF
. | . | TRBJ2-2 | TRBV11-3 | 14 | TGTGCCAGCAGCTTCGGCGGGAACACCGGGGAGCTGTTTTTT | CASSFGGNTGELFF
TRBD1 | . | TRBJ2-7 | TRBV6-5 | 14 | TGTGCCAGCAGTCACCGGGACAGGTCCTACGAGCAGTACTTC | CASSHRDRSYEQYF
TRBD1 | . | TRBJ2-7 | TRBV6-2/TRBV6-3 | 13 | TGTGCCAGCAGTCTAACAGGGGTACACGAGCAGTACTTC | CASSLTGVHEQYF
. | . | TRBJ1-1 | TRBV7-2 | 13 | TGTGCCAGCAGCTTAGAAGTACGGACTGAAGCTTTCTTT | CASSLEVRTEAFF
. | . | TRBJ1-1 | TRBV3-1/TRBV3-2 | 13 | TGTGCCAGCAGCCGCATGACAGGCCTTGAAGCTTTCTTT | CASSRMTGLEAFF
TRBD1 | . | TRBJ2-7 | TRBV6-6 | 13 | TGTGCCAGCAGGGGTACAGGGGGCCACGAGCAGTACTTC | CASRGTGGHEQYF
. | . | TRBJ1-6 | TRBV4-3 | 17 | TGCGCCAGCAGCCAAGAGCCAGGGGATTGGAGTAATTCACCCCTCCACTTT | CASSQEPGDWSNSPLHF
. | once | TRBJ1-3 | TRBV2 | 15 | TGTGCCAGCAGTGATCAAACGAGGAAAGGAAACACCATATATTTT | CASSDQTRKGNTIYF
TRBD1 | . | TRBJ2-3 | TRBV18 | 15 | TGTGCCAGCTCACCGAGTGAGGGGGCGACAGATACGCAGTATTTT | CASSPSEGATDTQYF
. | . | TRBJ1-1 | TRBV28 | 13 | TGTGCCAGCAGTACCCAGGGCAACACTGAAGCTTTCTTT | CASSTQGNTEAFF
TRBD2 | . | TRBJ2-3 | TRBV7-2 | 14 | TGTGCCAGCAGCTTAGGGCTAGCGGGAGATACGCAGTATTTT | CASSLGLAGDTQYF
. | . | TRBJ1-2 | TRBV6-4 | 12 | TGTGCCAGCAGTGGGGAGGGGTCAGGCTACACCTTC | CASSGEGSGYTF
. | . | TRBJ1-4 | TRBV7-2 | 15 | TGTGCCAGCAGCTTAGCCCCCTCGGTCGCGGGAAAACTGTTTTTT | CASSLAPSVAGKLFF
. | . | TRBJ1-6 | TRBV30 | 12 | TGTGCCTGGAGTATACGGGAATCACCCCTCCACTTT | CAWSIRESPLHF
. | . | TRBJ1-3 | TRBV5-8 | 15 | TGTGCCAGCAGCCCGGCGGGCACCTCTGGAAACACCATATATTTT | CASSPAGTSGNTIYF
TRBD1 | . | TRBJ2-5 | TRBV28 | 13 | TGTGCCAGCAGCACTCTCAGGGGGCTGACCCAGTACTTC | CASSTLRGLTQYF
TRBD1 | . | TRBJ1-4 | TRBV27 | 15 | TGTGCCAGCAGAGATAGGGACAGGGGAGGGGAAAAACTGTTTTTT | CASRDRDRGGEKLFF
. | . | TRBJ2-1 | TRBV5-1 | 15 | TGCGCCAGCAGCGTACCCCAGGGGATCGGAAATGAGCAGTTCTTC | CASSVPQGIGNEQFF
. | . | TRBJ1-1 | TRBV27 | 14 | TGTGCCAGCAGTTTAACCAGGGAGAACACTGAAGCTTTCTTT | CASSLTRENTEAFF
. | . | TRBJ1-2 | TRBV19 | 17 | TGTGCCAGTAGTAACCCGTACCGGCAGGGTAGTAACTATGGCTACACCTTC | CASSNPYRQGSNYGYTF
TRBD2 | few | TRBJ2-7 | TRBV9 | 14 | TGTGCCAGCAGCATCGGACTAGCGGGTGACGAGCAGTACTTC | CASSIGLAGDEQYF
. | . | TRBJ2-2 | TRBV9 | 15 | TGTGCCAGCAGTGGCCTTGGGGCCTCATGGGGGGAGCTGTTTTTT | CASSGLGASWGELFF
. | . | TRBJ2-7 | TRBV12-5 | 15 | TGTGCTAGTGTCCACAGGGGGGGAAGCTCCTACGAGCAGTACTTC | CASVHRGGSSYEQYF
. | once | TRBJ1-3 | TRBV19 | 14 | TGTGCCAGTACCTTCGACCAGGTGGGAAACACCATATATTTT | CASTFDQVGNTIYF
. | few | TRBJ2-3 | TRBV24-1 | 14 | TGTGCCACCAGTGACCGCAGATCCACAGATACGCAGTATTTT | CATSDRRSTDTQYF
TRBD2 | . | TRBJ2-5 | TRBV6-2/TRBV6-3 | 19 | TGTGCCAGCAGTCGGACTAGCGGGGGAACCACGGGGTGGAAAGAGACCCAGTACTTC | CASSRTSGGTTGWKETQYF
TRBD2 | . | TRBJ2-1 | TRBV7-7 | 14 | TGTGCCAGCAGCAAGGGACTAGCCCCCAATGAGCAGTTCTTC | CASSKGLAPNEQFF
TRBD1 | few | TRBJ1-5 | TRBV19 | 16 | TGTGCCAGTAGTATGGGGACAGGGGGCGGGAATCAGCCCCAGCATTTT | CASSMGTGGGNQPQHF
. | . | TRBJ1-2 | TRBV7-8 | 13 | TGTGCCAGCAGCTTATCCCGCCAGGGTGGCTACACCTTC | CASSLSRQGGYTF
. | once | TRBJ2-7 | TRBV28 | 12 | TGTGCCAGCTGTTTTTTTCCAGGGGAGCAGTACTTC | CASCFFPGEQYF
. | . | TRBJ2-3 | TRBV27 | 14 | TGTGCCAGCAGTCGGCCGGGACTCGCCGTTACGCAGTATTTT | CASSRPGLAVTQYF
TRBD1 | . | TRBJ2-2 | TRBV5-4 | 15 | TGTGCCAGCAGGTCCGGGACAGAGAACACCGGGGAGCTGTTTTTT | CASRSGTENTGELFF
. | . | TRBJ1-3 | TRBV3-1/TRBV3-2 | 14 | TGTGCCAGCAGCCCAGGGTCGTCTGGAAACACCATATATTTT | CASSPGSSGNTIYF
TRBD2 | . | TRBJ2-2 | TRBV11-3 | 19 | TGTGCCAGCAGCTCCGGCGGGGGGACCTACCCTCCGGACACCGGGGAGCTGTTTTTT | CASSSGGGTYPPDTGELFF
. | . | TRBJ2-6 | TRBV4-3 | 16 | TGCGCCAGCAGCCGCCGAGGAGGCTCTGGGGCCAACGTCCTGACTTTC | CASSRRGGSGANVLTF
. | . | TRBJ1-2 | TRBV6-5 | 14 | TGTGCCAGCAACCACCGGGACACCCCGGGTGGCTACACCTTC | CASNHRDTPGGYTF
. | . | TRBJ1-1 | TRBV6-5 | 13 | TGTGCCAGCGGACCAGGGTGGAACACTGAAGCTTTCTTT | CASGPGWNTEAFF
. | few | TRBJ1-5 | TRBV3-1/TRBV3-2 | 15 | TGTGCCAGCAGCCAAGATGGAGGGTTCGGCCAGCCCCAGCATTTT | CASSQDGGFGQPQHF
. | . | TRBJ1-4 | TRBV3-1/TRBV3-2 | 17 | TGTGCCAGCAGCCCACGCCAGGGTATGGCAACTAATGAAAAACTGTTTTTT | CASSPRQGMATNEKLFF
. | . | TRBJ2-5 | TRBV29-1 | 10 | TGCAGCGTTCTGGAGGAGACCCAGTACTTC | CSVLEETQYF
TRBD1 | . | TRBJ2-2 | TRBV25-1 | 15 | TGTGCCAGCAGTCACCCGGGACAGGGCGGCGGGGAGCTGTTTTTT | CASSHPGQGGGELFF
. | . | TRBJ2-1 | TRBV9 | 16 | TGTGCCAGCGCTCTAGGGTCGGCTAGCGTGGACAATGAGCAGTTCTTC | CASALGSASVDNEQFF
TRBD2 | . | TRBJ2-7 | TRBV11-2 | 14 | TGTGCCAGCAGCTCCGGGACTAGCGGGGTCGAGCAGTACTTC | CASSSGTSGVEQYF
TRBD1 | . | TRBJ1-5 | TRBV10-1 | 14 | TGCGCCAGCAGTCGCAGGGGGCGGAGGCAGCCCCAGCATTTT | CASSRRGRRQPQHF
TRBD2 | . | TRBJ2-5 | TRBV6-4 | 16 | TGTGCCAGCAGAGGGCCGGGACTAGCGGGAGATGAGACCCAGTACTTC | CASRGPGLAGDETQYF
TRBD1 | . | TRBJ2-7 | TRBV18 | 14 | TGTGCCAGCTCACCCGGGACAGGGTTTAGGGAGCAGTACTTC | CASSPGTGFREQYF
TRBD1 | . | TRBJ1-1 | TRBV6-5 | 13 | TGTGCCAGCAGTAGACAGGGGAACACTGAAGCTTTCTTT | CASSRQGNTEAFF